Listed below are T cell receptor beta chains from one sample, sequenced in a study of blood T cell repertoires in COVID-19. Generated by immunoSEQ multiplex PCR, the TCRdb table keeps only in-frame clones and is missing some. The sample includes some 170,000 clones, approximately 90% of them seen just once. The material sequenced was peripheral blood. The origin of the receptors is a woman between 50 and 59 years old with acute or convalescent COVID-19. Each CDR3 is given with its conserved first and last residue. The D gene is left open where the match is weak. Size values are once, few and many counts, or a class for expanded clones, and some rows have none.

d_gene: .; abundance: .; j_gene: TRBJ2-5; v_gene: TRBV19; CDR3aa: CASSPTRFRETQYF; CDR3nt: TGTGCCAGTAGTCCCACTAGATTTCGGGAGACCCAGTACTTC
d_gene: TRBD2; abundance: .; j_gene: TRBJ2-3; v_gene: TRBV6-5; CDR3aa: CASLRRGGGTDTQYF; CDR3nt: TGTGCCTCCCTGAGGCGGGGAGGGGGCACAGATACGCAGTATTTT
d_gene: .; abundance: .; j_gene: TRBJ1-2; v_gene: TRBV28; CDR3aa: CASSSQGGNGYTF; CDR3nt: TGTGCCAGCAGCTCACAGGGTGGCAATGGCTACACCTTC
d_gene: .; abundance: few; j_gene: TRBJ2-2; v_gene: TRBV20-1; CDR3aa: CSAGDTGELFF; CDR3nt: TGCAGTGCAGGAGACACCGGGGAGCTGTTTTTT
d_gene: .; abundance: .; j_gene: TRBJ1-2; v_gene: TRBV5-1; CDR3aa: CASSSRQGGDGYTF; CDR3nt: TGCGCCAGCTCTTCGAGGCAGGGTGGAGATGGCTACACCTTC
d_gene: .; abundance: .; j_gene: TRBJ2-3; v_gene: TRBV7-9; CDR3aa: CASSSRSDTQYF; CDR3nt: TGTGCCAGCAGCTCGAGGTCAGATACGCAGTATTTT
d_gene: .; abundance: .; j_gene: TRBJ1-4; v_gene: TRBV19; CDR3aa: CATSWGGEEKLFF; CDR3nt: TGTGCCACCTCGTGGGGGGGCGAAGAAAAACTGTTTTTT
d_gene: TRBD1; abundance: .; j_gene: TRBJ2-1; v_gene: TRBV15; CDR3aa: CATSRAVGQGIYEQFF; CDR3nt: TGTGCCACCAGCAGAGCAGTGGGACAGGGGATCTATGAGCAGTTCTTC
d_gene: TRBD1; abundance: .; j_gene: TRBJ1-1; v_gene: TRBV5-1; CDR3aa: CASSPGQGNTEAFF; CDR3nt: TGCGCCAGCAGCCCGGGACAGGGGAACACTGAAGCTTTCTTT
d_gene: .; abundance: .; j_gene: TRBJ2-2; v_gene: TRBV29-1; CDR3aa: CSAARQNTGELFF; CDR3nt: TGCAGCGCTGCAAGACAGAACACCGGGGAGCTGTTTTTT
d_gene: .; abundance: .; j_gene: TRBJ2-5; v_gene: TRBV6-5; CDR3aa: CASRPLAQETQYF; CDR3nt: TGTGCCAGCAGGCCTCTAGCCCAAGAGACCCAGTACTTC
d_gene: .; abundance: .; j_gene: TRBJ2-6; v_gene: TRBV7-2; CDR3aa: CASSLGGTGANVLTF; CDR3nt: TGTGCCAGCAGCTTAGGGGGCACCGGGGCCAACGTCCTGACTTTC
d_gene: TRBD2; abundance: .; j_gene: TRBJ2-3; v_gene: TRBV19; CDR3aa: CASTATSGFTDTQYF; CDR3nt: TGTGCCAGTACCGCGACTAGCGGCTTCACAGATACGCAGTATTTT
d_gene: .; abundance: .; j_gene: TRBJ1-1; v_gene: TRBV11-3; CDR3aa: CASSRQGKNTEAFF; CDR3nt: TGTGCCAGCAGCCGGCAGGGGAAGAACACTGAAGCTTTCTTT
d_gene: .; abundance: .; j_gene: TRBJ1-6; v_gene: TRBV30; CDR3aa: CAWQSGVTYNSPLHF; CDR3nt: TGTGCCTGGCAGTCAGGGGTCACCTATAATTCACCCCTCCACTTT
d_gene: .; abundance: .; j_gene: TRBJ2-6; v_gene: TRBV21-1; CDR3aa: CASSNGQGLLGANVLTF; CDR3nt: TGTGCCAGCAGCAATGGACAGGGCTTGTTAGGGGCCAACGTCCTGACTTTC
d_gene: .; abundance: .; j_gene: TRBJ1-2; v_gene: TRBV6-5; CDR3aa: CASTRGTHGYTF; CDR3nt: TGTGCCAGCACGCGGGGGACGCATGGCTACACCTTC
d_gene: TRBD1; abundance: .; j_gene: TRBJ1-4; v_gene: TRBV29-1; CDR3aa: CSVAGQGAAEKLFF; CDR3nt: TGCAGCGTTGCCGGACAGGGGGCGGCTGAAAAACTGTTTTTT
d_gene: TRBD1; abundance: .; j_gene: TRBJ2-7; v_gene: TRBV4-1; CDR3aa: CASSQESGQGIGDYEQYF; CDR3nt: TGCGCCAGCAGCCAAGAATCGGGACAGGGCATCGGGGACTACGAGCAGTACTTC
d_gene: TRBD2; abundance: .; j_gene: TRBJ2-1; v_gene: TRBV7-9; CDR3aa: CASSFPGSGSSDEQFF; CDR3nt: TGTGCCAGCAGCTTCCCGGGGAGCGGGAGTTCGGATGAGCAGTTCTTC
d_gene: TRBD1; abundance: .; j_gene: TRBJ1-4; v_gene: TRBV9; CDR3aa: CASSERGQKLFF; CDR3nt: TGTGCCAGCAGCGAGAGGGGGCAAAAACTGTTTTTT
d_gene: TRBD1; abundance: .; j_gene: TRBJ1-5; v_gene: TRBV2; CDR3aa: CASSLGQGGQPQHF; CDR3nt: TGTGCCAGCAGTTTGGGACAGGGAGGCCAGCCCCAGCATTTT
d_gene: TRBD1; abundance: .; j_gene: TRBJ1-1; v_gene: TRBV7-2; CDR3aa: CASSLVIRGVEAFF; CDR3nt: TGTGCCAGCAGCTTAGTCATCAGGGGGGTTGAAGCTTTCTTT